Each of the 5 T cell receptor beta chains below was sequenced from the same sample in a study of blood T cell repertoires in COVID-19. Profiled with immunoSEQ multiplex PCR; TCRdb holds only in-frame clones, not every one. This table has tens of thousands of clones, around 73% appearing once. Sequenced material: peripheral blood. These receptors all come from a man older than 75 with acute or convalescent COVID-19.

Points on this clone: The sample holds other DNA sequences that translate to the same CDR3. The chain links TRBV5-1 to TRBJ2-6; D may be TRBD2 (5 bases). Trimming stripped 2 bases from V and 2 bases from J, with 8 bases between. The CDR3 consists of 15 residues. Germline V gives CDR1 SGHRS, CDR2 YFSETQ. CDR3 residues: CASSLEGAGANVLTF. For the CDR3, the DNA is TGCGCCAGCAGCTTAGAGGGTGCTGGGGCCAACGTCCTGACTTTC.

The CDR3 spells CASSYSPTSGSDTQYF. As DNA, the CDR3 is TGTGCCAGCAGCTATAGCCCTACTAGCGGCTCAGATACGCAGTATTTT. The V call is TRBV7-2, the J call TRBJ2-3; the match to TRBD2 covers 8 bases. The junction had 10 bases not matched to a gene; V was cut back by 4 bases and J by 4 bases. The CDR3 totals 16 residues. Germline V gene data show CDR1 as SGHTA and CDR2 as FQGNSA.

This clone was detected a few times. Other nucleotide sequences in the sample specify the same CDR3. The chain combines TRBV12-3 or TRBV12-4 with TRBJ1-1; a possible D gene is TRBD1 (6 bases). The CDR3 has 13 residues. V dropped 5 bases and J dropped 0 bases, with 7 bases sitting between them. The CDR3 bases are TGTGCCAGCAGTAGGACAGTGAACACTGAAGCTTTCTTT. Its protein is CASSRTVNTEAFF.

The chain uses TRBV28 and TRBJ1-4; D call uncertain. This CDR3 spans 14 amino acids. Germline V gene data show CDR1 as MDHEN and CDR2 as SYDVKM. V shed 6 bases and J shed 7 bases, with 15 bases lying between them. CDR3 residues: CASSRTGRGEKLFF. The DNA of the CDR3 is TGTGCCAGCAGCCGGACTGGGCGGGGTGAAAAACTGTTTTTT.

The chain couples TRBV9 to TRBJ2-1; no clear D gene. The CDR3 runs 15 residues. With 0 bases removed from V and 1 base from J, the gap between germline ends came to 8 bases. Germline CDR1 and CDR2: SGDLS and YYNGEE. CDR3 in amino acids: CASSVDQWSYNEQFF. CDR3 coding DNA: TGTGCCAGCAGCGTAGACCAGTGGTCCTACAATGAGCAGTTCTTC.